This TCR beta chain originates from a study of early T cells in non-severe SARS-CoV-2 infection. Study-wide findings and caveats: VDJdb matches were skewed toward anti-spike CD8 T cell responses.

As regards this clonotype: Its antigen is unknown.

Germline assignment: CDR1 MNHEY and CDR2 SVGAGI. With V trimmed by 6 bases and J by 2 bases, 7 bases remained unmatched. This CDR3 comprises 15 residues. TCRdb fed the 5' RACE reads into MiXCR, producing one record per CDR3 protein. The repertoire holds roughly 100,000 distinct CDR3 sequences, with 13% as singletons. The TCR comes from an adult who was a healthcare worker with PCR-confirmed SARS-CoV-2 infection or an uninfected control (not recorded which). The chain has TRBV6-5 and TRBJ2-1; 7 bases map to TRBD2. Sequencing was performed on whole blood. The CDR3 DNA is TGTGCCAGCAGATCCGGGGGGTCCGCCTACAATGAGCAGTTCTTC. Protein: CASRSGGSAYNEQFF.